These 31 T cell receptor beta chains were all obtained from the same sample, sequenced in a study of T cells in Graves' hyperthyroidism and ophthalmopathy. RNA transcripts yielded amplified TCR beta CDR3 regions. RT-PCR in the first round (using the HTBI primer set) targeted the TCR CDR3. MiXCR was run by TCRdb on the multiplex PCR reads, yielding one entry per CDR3 protein. The table shows fewer than 110,000 distinct CDR3 sequences, with less than 55% occurring only once. Sample: blood. These receptors were obtained from a middle-aged man with Graves' hyperthyroidism.

This clonotype was observed many times. V and J are TRBV11-3 and TRBJ1-2; a weak D match, TRBD1 (5 bases). From germline, CDR1 is SGHNT and CDR2 YENEEA. There are 13 residues in the CDR3. Trimming pared 0 bases from V and 7 bases from J, leaving 9 bases between. The CDR3 loop reads CASSLEGDLGYTF. In DNA form, the CDR3 reads TGTGCCAGCAGCTTAGAAGGGGATCTTGGCTACACCTTC.

The sample holds many counts of this clonotype. V gene TRBV20-1 combines with J gene TRBJ2-3; 9 bases are a match to TRBD1. The junction had 6 bases not matched to a gene; V was cut back by 6 bases and J by 2 bases. The CDR3 is 14 amino acids. Germline-derived CDR1 and CDR2 are DFQATT and SNEGSKA (reference sequence). CDR3 protein: CSANHRGPTDTQYF. CDR3 coding DNA: TGCAGTGCCAACCACAGGGGGCCCACAGATACGCAGTATTTT.

The V gene is TRBV7-7, the J gene TRBJ2-3; D possibly matches TRBD1 or TRBD2 (5 bases each). Germline V gene lookup returns CDR1 SSHAT and CDR2 FNYEAQ (reference sequence). The CDR3 runs 13 residues. CDR3 coding DNA: TGTGCTAGAGATGGAGAGGGGCCAGATACGCAGTATTTT. This codes for CARDGEGPDTQYF.

This chain joins TRBV24-1 and TRBJ2-4, with 8 bases that match TRBD1. Losses at the gene ends were 3 bases for V and 11 bases for J; bases not matched to a gene: 8. The CDR3 runs 14 residues. Per germline, CDR1 KGHDR and CDR2 SFDVKD. This CDR3 reads CATSDPGQGDVQYF. For the CDR3, the DNA is TGTGCCACCAGTGATCCTGGACAGGGAGACGTTCAGTACTTC.

The table lists this clonotype with many counts. V gene TRBV9 combines with J gene TRBJ1-5, with D unclear. Trimming cost V 4 bases and J 1 base, with 12 bases left between them. The CDR3 spans 15 residues. Germline loops: CDR1 SGDLS, CDR2 YYNGEE. CDR3 in DNA: TGTGCCAGCAGCCCGCCTCACGGCAGCAATCAGCCCCAGCATTTT. Amino acids: CASSPPHGSNQPQHF.

This rearrangement joins TRBV2 to TRBJ2-2, with a possible D match to TRBD1 (6 bases). V was pared by 6 bases and J by 3 bases, with 14 bases between. The CDR3 is 15 residues long. The germline V gene encodes CDR1 SNHLY and CDR2 FYNNEI. The DNA for the CDR3 is TGTGCCAGCAGACGGACAGTTTTCGACACCGGGGAGCTGTTTTTT. Encoded protein: CASRRTVFDTGELFF.

The chain uses TRBV24-1 and TRBJ2-7; 8 bases fit TRBD1. The V gene end was trimmed by 6 bases and the J gene end by 7 bases; junction bases not matched to a gene: 13. The germline CDR1 and CDR2 sequences are KGHDR and SFDVKD. This CDR3 is built from 15 residues. The CDR3 loop is CATSPGQGADNEQYF. The CDR3 bases are TGTGCCACCAGTCCGGGGCAGGGGGCGGACAATGAGCAGTACTTC.

This chain uses TRBV12-3 or TRBV12-4 with TRBJ2-5; 9 nucleotides agree with TRBD1. Losses at the gene ends were 6 bases for V and 4 bases for J; bases not matched to a gene: 6. The CDR3 sequence is 14 residues long. The chain's CDR3 is CASSPGQGLETQYF. The CDR3 coding sequence is TGTGCCAGCAGCCCGGGACAGGGATTAGAGACCCAGTACTTC.

This clonotype was recorded many times. This chain connects TRBV2 to TRBJ1-5; D perhaps matches TRBD1 (6 bases). V was pared by 0 bases and J by 2 bases, with 14 bases between. This CDR3 has 17 residues. CDR1 and CDR2 from the germline V gene are SNHLY and FYNNEI. The CDR3 protein is CASSEARGGIGNQPQHF. CDR3 DNA sequence: TGTGCCAGCAGTGAAGCGAGGGGGGGAATTGGCAATCAGCCCCAGCATTTT.

This clonotype was seen repeatedly, ten times or more. V is TRBV29-1 and J is TRBJ2-6, with 13 nucleotides matching TRBD2. Trimming at V came to 1 base and at J to 2 bases, leaving 5 bases not matched to a gene. The length of the CDR3 is 18 residues. Germline loops: CDR1 SQVTM, CDR2 ANQGSEA. CDR3 DNA sequence: TGCAGCGTTGAAGGCGGACTAGCGGGAGTACCTGGGGCCAACGTCCTGACTTTC. It translates to CSVEGGLAGVPGANVLTF.

The rearrangement links TRBV20-1 to TRBJ2-5; 7 bases agree with TRBD2. The CDR3 is made up of 15 amino acids. Germline V lookup: CDR1 DFQATT, CDR2 SNEGSKA (reference sequence). V lost 3 bases, J lost 0 bases, and 7 bases stayed unmatched. DNA of the CDR3: TGCAGTGCTAGGGGGGTTAGCGGGTACCAAGAGACCCAGTACTTC. Encoded protein: CSARGVSGYQETQYF.

This clonotype was recorded at least ten times. Here the CDR3 reads CASSVVGGETQYF. CDR3 nucleotides: TGTGCCAGCAGCGTAGTGGGGGGAGAGACCCAGTACTTC. The rearrangement joins TRBV9 to TRBJ2-5, with D possibly being TRBD2 (6 bases). V was shortened by 0 bases and J by 4 bases, with 7 bases between the two germline ends. Germline lookup yields CDR1 SGDLS and CDR2 YYNGEE. The CDR3 runs to 13 residues. Using reference TRBV9 and TRBJ2-5 for the parts outside the CDR3, the full variable domain is DSGVTQTPKHLITATGQRVTLRCSPRSGDLSVYWYQQSLDQGLQFLIQYYNGEERAKGNILERFSAQQFPDLHSELNLSSLELGDSALYFCASSVVGGETQYFGPGTRLLVL.

Ten or more counts support this clonotype. This sequence joins TRBV6-2 or TRBV6-3 and TRBJ2-5; D is uncertain. V lost 2 bases to trimming and J lost 7 bases, with 14 bases between them. CDR3 length: 14 amino acids. Germline CDR1 MNHEY, CDR2 SVGEGT. Here the CDR3 DNA reads TGTGCCAGCAGTTACGGGAAAGAGTGGGGGACCCAGTACTTC. Translated, it gives CASSYGKEWGTQYF.

This chain links TRBV11-2 with TRBJ2-5; tentative D call: TRBD1 (5 bases). V lost 6 bases, J lost 0 bases, and 17 bases lay in between. The length of the CDR3 is 16 residues. CDR1 SGHAT and CDR2 FQNNGV come from the germline V gene. The CDR3 DNA reads TGTGCCAGCAGTCTGCACTGGGGCCGTGACCAAGAGACCCAGTACTTC. Amino acids: CASSLHWGRDQETQYF.

This clonotype came up once. The rearrangement joins TRBV7-2 to TRBJ2-2; unclear D gene. This CDR3 has 13 residues. CDR1 and CDR2 from the germline V gene are SGHTA and FQGNSA. Trimming left V 4 bases short and J 6 bases short, with 9 bases between. CDR3 nucleotide sequence: TGTGCCAGCAGCTCCGGTGGGTCCGGGGAGCTGTTTTTT. Protein sequence: CASSSGGSGELFF.

There are many counts of this clonotype. J is TRBJ2-1 and V is TRBV7-3, with 9 bases identical to TRBD2. V shed 5 bases and J 7 bases; nucleotides not matched to a gene: 12. Germline CDR1 SGHTA, CDR2 FQGTGA. The CDR3 covers 16 residues. CDR3 amino acids: CASSPAGSGGLNEQFF. The CDR3 DNA sequence: TGTGCCAGCAGCCCCGCTGGTAGCGGGGGTTTGAATGAGCAGTTCTTC.

This clonotype has a count of ten or more. V usage is TRBV10-3 and J usage is TRBJ1-5; 7 bases agree with TRBD1. The V gene's germline CDR1 is ENHRY and CDR2 SYGVKD. The CDR3 runs to 17 residues. The DNA of the CDR3 is TGTGCTCTCTCCCTCCGGGACAGATTTAGTAGACATCAGCCCCAGCATTTT. Encoded protein: CALSLRDRFSRHQPQHF.

This clonotype was found many times. The chain recombines TRBV7-3 with TRBJ2-3; 11 bases are shared with TRBD2. Germline CDR1 and CDR2: SGHTA and FQGTGA. The CDR3 sequence is 18 residues long. The J segment lost 5 bases and the V segment lost 2 bases, leaving 12 bases of the junction unmatched. The CDR3 protein is CASSLSAPGLAAQDTQYF. The CDR3 DNA reads TGTGCCAGCAGCTTATCTGCGCCGGGACTAGCGGCCCAAGATACGCAGTATTTT.

Only a few counts were recorded for this clonotype. The chain joins TRBV2 to TRBJ2-7; no reliable D call. V lost 6 bases, J lost 5 bases, and 2 bases lay in between. Germline V gene lookup returns CDR1 SNHLY and CDR2 FYNNEI. This CDR3 comprises 9 residues. The CDR3 is CASSDEQYF. The CDR3 DNA reads TGTGCCAGCAGCGACGAGCAGTACTTC.

In this sample, this clonotype turned up many times. The V and J genes are TRBV5-5 and TRBJ2-7, with 9 bases fitting TRBD1. Trimming removed 3 bases from V and 0 bases from J; junction bases left unmatched: 7. This CDR3 has 16 residues. Germline V gene sequence: CDR1 SGHKS, CDR2 YYEKEE (reference sequence). The CDR3 protein is CASSSKTGGLSYEQYF. CDR3 in DNA: TGTGCCAGCAGCTCAAAAACAGGGGGCCTCTCCTACGAGCAGTACTTC.

A word on this clonotype: A much larger clonotype is one base distant, so this may be a read error. The chain uses TRBV7-1 and TRBJ2-2; D possibly corresponds to TRBD1 (6 bases). TRBV7-1 is an ORF; its function is uncertain. The CDR3 consists of 15 residues. The chain's CDR3 is CASSSGTPNTRELFF. Here the CDR3 DNA reads TGTGCCAGCAGCTCCGGGACACCGAACACCAGGGAGCTGTTTTTT.

This clonotype showed up many times. V gene TRBV12-3 or TRBV12-4 combines with J gene TRBJ2-7; D possibly corresponds to TRBD2 (5 bases). Trimming pared 1 base from V and 0 bases from J, leaving 7 bases between. CDR3 length: 14 residues. The DNA for the CDR3 is TGTGCCAGCAGTTTAGGTAGCGTCTCCTACGAGCAGTACTTC. Protein product: CASSLGSVSYEQYF.

The rearrangement uses TRBV20-1 and TRBJ2-1, with TRBD1 matching 7 bases. V lost 1 base to trimming and J lost 13 bases; unmatched junction nucleotides: 13. Germline V gives CDR1 DFQATT, CDR2 SNEGSKA (reference sequence). This CDR3 is 14 amino acids long. In nucleotides, the CDR3 is TGCAGTGCTAGAGGACAGGGAGACTTTAGGGATCAGTTCTTC. This codes for CSARGQGDFRDQFF.

This clonotype was detected many times. The rearrangement joins TRBV20-1 to TRBJ1-1; TRBD1 is a possible D gene (5 bases). From germline, CDR1 is DFQATT and CDR2 SNEGSKA (reference sequence). Trimming took off 2 bases at V and 0 bases at J, with 10 bases between the two ends. The CDR3 has 14 amino acids. The DNA for the CDR3 is TGCAGTGCTAGAACGGCAGGGTTGAACACTGAAGCTTTCTTT. Protein: CSARTAGLNTEAFF.

This clonotype was observed many times. The chain combines TRBV9 with TRBJ1-2; maybe TRBD1 (6 bases). V was cut by 0 bases and J by 5 bases, with 14 bases left in between. This CDR3 spans 15 amino acids. Germline V gene lookup returns CDR1 SGDLS and CDR2 YYNGEE. CDR3 amino acids: CASSVEPTGGYGYTF. In nucleotides, the CDR3 is TGTGCCAGCAGCGTAGAACCGACAGGAGGATATGGCTACACCTTC. The full variable domain, rest sourced from reference TRBV9 and TRBJ1-2, is DSGVTQTPKHLITATGQRVTLRCSPRSGDLSVYWYQQSLDQGLQFLIQYYNGEERAKGNILERFSAQQFPDLHSELNLSSLELGDSALYFCASSVEPTGGYGYTFGSGTRLTVV.

The chain links TRBV7-2 to TRBJ2-7, with 8 positions matching TRBD1. CDR1 SGHTA and CDR2 FQGNSA come from the germline V gene. The CDR3 consists of 15 residues. V lost 1 base, J lost 6 bases, and 8 bases stayed unmatched. The CDR3 is CASSLVGTGPFEQYF. The CDR3 DNA reads TGTGCCAGCAGCTTAGTGGGGACAGGACCCTTCGAGCAGTACTTC.

This clonotype was observed at least ten times. The chain uses TRBV9 and TRBJ2-5; TRBD2 matches 7 bases. CDR3 length: 15 residues. V lost 0 bases and J lost 5; bases outside the gene matches: 7. Germline V lookup: CDR1 SGDLS, CDR2 YYNGEE. CDR3 protein: CASSVDLGGSETQYF. The CDR3 DNA sequence: TGTGCCAGCAGCGTAGACCTGGGGGGGTCGGAGACCCAGTACTTC.

About this clonotype itself: One junction end does not reproduce the germline sequence, and a read error may be involved. The chain employs TRBV19 and TRBJ1-6; D unclear. Per germline, CDR1 LNHDA and CDR2 SQIVND (reference sequence). The CDR3 runs 9 residues. CDR3 residues: CASSIGGDF. As DNA, the CDR3 is TGTGCCAGTAGTATAGGTGGGGACTTT.

V usage is TRBV15 and J usage is TRBJ2-3; the D gene could be TRBD1 or TRBD2 (5 bases each). The V gene's germline CDR1 is LNHNV and CDR2 YYDKDF (reference sequence). V gave up 3 bases and J gave up 6 bases, with 16 bases separating them. The CDR3 is 15 amino acids. CDR3 in amino acids: CATSSLGTYTDTQYF. CDR3 coding DNA: TGTGCCACCAGCAGCTTGGGGACGTACACGGATACGCAGTATTTT.

Comment on this clonotype: Because the CDR3 is missing its conserved closing phenylalanine or tryptophan, this is likely a read error. The chain uses TRBV20-1 and TRBJ1-1, with a tentative D call TRBD1 (6 bases). Trimming left V 4 bases short and J 10 bases short, with 22 bases between. Germline V gene sequence: CDR1 DFQATT, CDR2 SNEGSKA (reference sequence). CDR3 size: 14 residues. CDR3 bases: TGCAGTGCTACGTCTTCGACAGGAAACCGGGTAGCTTTCTTG. It codes for CSATSSTGNRVAFL.

This CDR3 is CASGTSDEQFF. In DNA, the CDR3 is TGTGCCAGCGGGACCTCCGACGAGCAGTTCTTC. The chain joins TRBV6-5 to TRBJ2-1; D might be TRBD1 or TRBD2, each matching 5 bases. The V and J ends lost 8 bases and 10 bases respectively, with 12 bases between them. The CDR3 totals 11 residues. Germline V gene lookup returns CDR1 MNHEY and CDR2 SVGAGI.